These 28 T cell receptor beta chains were sequenced from one sample in a study of early T cells in non-severe SARS-CoV-2 infection. TCRdb reanalysed the 5' RACE reads using MiXCR and keeps one entry per CDR3 protein. Of roughly 33,000 distinct CDR3 sequences listed, 5% to 6% were seen once; the top ten hold 13% to 15%. Sample: whole blood. These receptors all come from an adult who was a healthcare worker with PCR-confirmed SARS-CoV-2 infection or an uninfected control (not recorded which).

This clonotype has ten or more counts. The V and J genes are TRBV13 and TRBJ1-6; D ambiguous. V shed 0 bases and J shed 0 bases, with 12 bases lying between them. The CDR3 consists of 18 residues. Germline V gives CDR1 PRHDT, CDR2 FYEKMQ (reference sequence). The CDR3 sequence: CASSLGAGRGSYNSPLHF. The CDR3 region has the DNA TGTGCCAGCAGCTTAGGGGCGGGAAGAGGCTCCTATAATTCACCCCTCCACTTT.

This clonotype showed up many times. CDR3 amino acids: CSTRTAAEWTQYF. CDR3 sequence (DNA): TGCAGCACCCGGACAGCGGCGGAATGGACCCAGTACTTC. The chain couples TRBV29-1 to TRBJ2-5; TRBD1 is a possible D gene (6 bases). The CDR3 has 13 residues. CDR1 and CDR2 from the germline V gene are SQVTM and ANQGSEA. Deletions cut 8 bases from V and 7 bases from J, with 20 bases between.

This clonotype was seen repeatedly, ten times or more. The chain combines TRBV6-4 with TRBJ2-2; no clear D gene. V lost 4 bases, J lost 1 base, and 7 bases lay in between. The CDR3 covers 14 residues. Germline loops: CDR1 MRHNA, CDR2 SNTAGT. CDR3 amino acids: CASSVGWNTGELFF. In DNA form, the CDR3 reads TGTGCCAGCAGTGTAGGGTGGAACACCGGGGAGCTGTTTTTT.

The chain recombines TRBV18 with TRBJ1-1; no definite D call. The CDR3 covers 14 residues. CDR1 and CDR2 from the germline V gene are KGHSH and LQKENI. V was pared by 0 bases and J by 3 bases, with 8 bases between. The CDR3 reads CASSPPGGHTEAFF. CDR3 DNA: TGTGCCAGCTCACCACCGGGTGGGCACACTGAAGCTTTCTTT.

This clonotype has a handful of counts. Here the CDR3 reads CSARAESGNTIYF. CDR3 in DNA: TGCAGTGCTAGAGCGGAATCTGGAAACACCATATATTTT. The chain has TRBV20-1 and TRBJ1-3; D is unclear. V was pared by 1 base and J by 1 base, with 5 bases between. Germline CDR1 reads DFQATT; CDR2 reads SNEGSKA (reference sequence). This CDR3 contains 13 residues.

The chain employs TRBV12-3 or TRBV12-4 and TRBJ1-6; D might be TRBD1 (5 bases). The CDR3 length is 14 residues. V was trimmed by 4 bases and J by 12 bases, leaving 16 bases between them. This chain's CDR3 is CASSWYYGAGPLHF. For the CDR3, the DNA is TGTGCCAGCAGTTGGTATTACGGGGCCGGACCCCTCCACTTT.

The rearrangement joins TRBV3-1 to TRBJ2-3; 11 nucleotides line up with TRBD2. Germline V gene lookup returns CDR1 LGHDT and CDR2 YNNKEL (reference sequence). The ends lost 1 base at V and 11 bases at J; junction bases unmatched: 5. CDR3 length equals 14 residues. The CDR3 coding sequence is TGTGCCAGCAGCCAAGTGACTAGCGGGGAGAGGCAGTATTTT. Translation gives CASSQVTSGERQYF.

A word on this clonotype: The junction departs from the called germline gene at one end, perhaps through a read error. The chain joins TRBV27 to TRBJ2-7; D call uncertain. The germline gives CDR1 MNHEY, CDR2 SMNVEV (reference sequence). The CDR3 loop spans 16 amino acids. CDR3 region: CANSLASGFLKYEQYF. CDR3 DNA sequence: TGTGCCAACAGTCTCGCCTCAGGTTTTCTAAAATACGAGCAGTACTTC.

This clonotype was picked up a small number of times. V gene TRBV18 combines with J gene TRBJ1-1, with D perhaps TRBD1 (6 bases). CDR1 and CDR2 from the germline V gene are KGHSH and LQKENI. The CDR3 runs to 14 residues. Trimming stripped 3 bases from V and 0 bases from J, with 8 bases between. CDR3 nucleotide sequence: TGTGCCAGCTCACCGGGGGCAATGAACACTGAAGCTTTCTTT. Protein product: CASSPGAMNTEAFF.

In its sample, this clonotype was seen many times. This chain uses TRBV3-1 with TRBJ1-1; D is uncertain. CDR1 is LGHDT, CDR2 YNNKEL, per germline (reference sequence). Trimming cost V 0 bases and J 1 base, with 6 bases left between them. The CDR3 totals 14 residues. DNA of the CDR3: TGTGCCAGCAGCCAAGAAATTTGGAACACTGAAGCTTTCTTT. Residues: CASSQEIWNTEAFF.

This clonotype showed up just once. V is TRBV29-1 and J is TRBJ1-1; D gene unclear. The CDR3 extends over 13 amino acids. Trimming took 5 bases from V and 1 from J, leaving 11 bases between them. Germline V CDR1 and CDR2: SQVTM, ANQGSEA. Here the CDR3 DNA reads TGCAGCGTTCTTAAGACGGGGAACACTGAAGCTTTCTTT. Residues: CSVLKTGNTEAFF.

This clonotype was observed a few times. This chain connects TRBV11-2 to TRBJ1-5; 8 bases align to TRBD1. CDR1 and CDR2 from the germline V gene are SGHAT and FQNNGV. The J segment lost 2 bases and the V segment lost 5 bases, leaving 8 bases of the junction unmatched. The CDR3 loop spans 16 amino acids. CDR3 region: CASSPTTGVGNQPQHF. The CDR3 DNA reads TGTGCCAGCAGCCCGACGACAGGGGTTGGCAATCAGCCCCAGCATTTT.

This clonotype was observed a few times. V gene TRBV6-5 combines with J gene TRBJ1-2; D remains unclear. CDR1 and CDR2 from the germline V gene are MNHEY and SVGAGI. CDR3 length equals 19 residues. V was shortened by 0 bases and J by 1 base, with 21 bases between the two germline ends. The DNA of the CDR3 is TGTGCCAGCAGTTACTCGTTTACTGATCCAGGAGGACTTAACTATGGCTACACCTTC. Translated, it gives CASSYSFTDPGGLNYGYTF.

The sample holds many counts of this clonotype. This rearrangement joins TRBV12-3 or TRBV12-4 to TRBJ1-1; TRBD1 aligns across 8 bases. After removal of 6 bases from V and 3 bases from J, the junction contained 6 bases not matched to a gene. CDR3 length: 14 residues. Here the CDR3 reads CASSLRGRDTEAFF. Here the CDR3 DNA reads TGTGCCAGCAGCCTCAGGGGGCGGGACACTGAAGCTTTCTTT.

This clonotype was detected many times. This rearrangement joins TRBV2 to TRBJ2-1, with TRBD2 identical over 14 bases. Germline V lookup: CDR1 SNHLY, CDR2 FYNNEI. CDR3 length equals 15 residues. After removal of 6 bases from V and 10 bases from J, the junction contained 8 bases not matched to a gene. CDR3 nucleotide sequence: TGTGCCAGCAGGGGACTAGCGGGGGCTCCGGGGGAGCAGTTCTTC. It codes for CASRGLAGAPGEQFF.

The table lists this clonotype with many counts. The junction departs from germline at one end; a sequencing error may be responsible. The chain recombines TRBV7-8 with TRBJ1-4; D not resolved. Germline V gene sequence: CDR1 SGHVS, CDR2 FQNEAQ. This CDR3 comprises 12 residues. This CDR3 is CASSQIQEPRIF. DNA for the CDR3: TGTGCCAGCAGCCAAATCCAGGAGCCAAGGATTTTT.

This clonotype was found a few times. This chain links TRBV28 with TRBJ2-7; D may be TRBD1 (6 bases). This CDR3 is 14 amino acids long. Looked up from germline, CDR1 is MDHEN and CDR2 is SYDVKM. Deletions cut 7 bases from V and 3 bases from J, with 16 bases between. For the CDR3, the DNA is TGTGCCAGCAAAACCTGGGACACAGACTACGAGCAGTACTTC. Amino acids: CASKTWDTDYEQYF.

In its sample, this clonotype is medium-sized. V usage is TRBV7-6 and J usage is TRBJ2-1; unclear D gene. There are 14 residues in the CDR3. Trimming pared 5 bases from V and 6 bases from J, leaving 14 bases between. Germline V CDR1 and CDR2: SGHVS, FNYEAQ. The CDR3, as DNA: TGTGCCAGCAGCCTGGCAAGTTCTGGCAATGAGCAGTTCTTC. Translating gives CASSLASSGNEQFF.

This clonotype was counted many times. The chain joins TRBV7-8 to TRBJ1-1; D gene unclear. CDR1 and CDR2 from the germline V gene are SGHVS and FQNEAQ. V was trimmed by 1 base and J by 2 bases, leaving 11 bases between them. There are 15 residues in the CDR3. In nucleotides, the CDR3 is TGTGCCAGCAGCTTAGGGGTTGGGGAAAACACTGAAGCTTTCTTT. Amino acid sequence: CASSLGVGENTEAFF.

This clonotype was observed at least ten times. The J gene is TRBJ2-5, the V gene TRBV29-1; possible D gene TRBD2, 5 bases. The germline CDR1 and CDR2 sequences are SQVTM and ANQGSEA. V was pared by 3 bases and J by 5 bases, with 13 bases between. The CDR3 is 13 residues long. CDR3 sequence: CSVEYSGVETQYF. The DNA of the CDR3 is TGCAGCGTTGAGTATTCCGGGGTTGAGACCCAGTACTTC.

There are many counts of this clonotype. The J gene is TRBJ2-6, the V gene TRBV3-1; tentatively, D is TRBD1 or TRBD2 (5 bases each). The CDR3 sequence is 18 residues long. Germline V gene data show CDR1 as LGHDT and CDR2 as YNNKEL (reference sequence). Trimming took off 1 base at V and 2 bases at J, with 15 bases between the two ends. The CDR3 spells CASSQGLPGPAGANVLTF. The CDR3 DNA sequence: TGTGCCAGCAGCCAAGGCTTACCGGGGCCAGCTGGGGCCAACGTCCTGACTTTC.

The rearrangement joins TRBV5-5 to TRBJ2-3; the D is unclear. The CDR3 sequence is 17 residues long. Germline loops: CDR1 SGHKS, CDR2 YYEKEE (reference sequence). Between the trimmed V and J ends, which lost 4 bases and 1 base, there was a span of 19 bases. This chain's CDR3 is CASSPIQGSAGTDTQYF. For the CDR3, the DNA is TGTGCCAGCAGCCCCATTCAAGGAAGCGCTGGCACAGATACGCAGTATTTT.

This clonotype has a count of ten or more. The V gene is TRBV5-4, the J gene TRBJ1-1; D perhaps matches TRBD1 (5 bases). Trimming took off 2 bases at V and 6 bases at J, with 8 bases between the two ends. Germline CDR1 is SGHNT and CDR2 is YYREEE (reference sequence). This CDR3 contains 12 residues. CDR3 protein: CASSFRGAEAFF. DNA of the CDR3: TGTGCCAGCAGCTTCCGGGGGGCTGAAGCTTTCTTT.

This clonotype was seen only a few times. This rearrangement joins TRBV5-1 to TRBJ2-5; maybe TRBD2 (5 bases). Trimming took 1 base from V and 5 from J, leaving 12 bases between them. The CDR3 covers 14 residues. Germline assignment: CDR1 SGHRS and CDR2 YFSETQ. CDR3 protein: CASSLRPPGETQYF. The CDR3 region has the DNA TGCGCCAGCAGCTTGCGCCCCCCGGGGGAGACCCAGTACTTC.

The rearrangement uses TRBV7-9 and TRBJ1-1, with unresolved D. Deletions cut 2 bases from V and 4 bases from J, with 8 bases between. The germline V gene has CDR1 SEHNR and CDR2 FQNEAQ (reference sequence). There are 13 residues in the CDR3. The CDR3: CASSLSESTEAFF. In DNA form, the CDR3 reads TGTGCCAGCAGCTTAAGTGAGAGCACTGAAGCTTTCTTT.

This clonotype has at least ten counts. V is TRBV4-3 and J is TRBJ2-3, with a possible D match to TRBD2 (5 bases). The V gene's germline CDR1 is LGHNA and CDR2 YSLEER. The CDR3 runs 14 residues. V was clipped by 6 bases and J by 0 bases, with 10 bases between them. This CDR3 is CASRSGGSTDTQYF. For the CDR3, the DNA is TGCGCCAGCAGGTCGGGCGGGAGCACAGATACGCAGTATTTT.

This clonotype was seen only a few times. The chain links TRBV6-2 or TRBV6-3 to TRBJ1-2; D is unresolved. V was cut by 3 bases and J by 0 bases, with 8 bases left in between. CDR3 length: 14 amino acids. Germline values: CDR1 MNHEY, CDR2 SVGEGT. The DNA of the CDR3 is TGTGCCAGCAGTTATGACGGACCTAACTATGGCTACACCTTC. Amino acids: CASSYDGPNYGYTF.

This clonotype has ten or more counts. The V gene is TRBV7-2, the J gene TRBJ1-1; D is ambiguous. Germline CDR1 reads SGHTA; CDR2 reads FQGNSA. The CDR3 loop spans 14 amino acids. V gave up 3 bases and J gave up 1 base, with 9 bases separating them. In DNA form, the CDR3 reads TGTGCCAGCAGCTTTGGACTGACGAACACTGAAGCTTTCTTT. Translation gives CASSFGLTNTEAFF.